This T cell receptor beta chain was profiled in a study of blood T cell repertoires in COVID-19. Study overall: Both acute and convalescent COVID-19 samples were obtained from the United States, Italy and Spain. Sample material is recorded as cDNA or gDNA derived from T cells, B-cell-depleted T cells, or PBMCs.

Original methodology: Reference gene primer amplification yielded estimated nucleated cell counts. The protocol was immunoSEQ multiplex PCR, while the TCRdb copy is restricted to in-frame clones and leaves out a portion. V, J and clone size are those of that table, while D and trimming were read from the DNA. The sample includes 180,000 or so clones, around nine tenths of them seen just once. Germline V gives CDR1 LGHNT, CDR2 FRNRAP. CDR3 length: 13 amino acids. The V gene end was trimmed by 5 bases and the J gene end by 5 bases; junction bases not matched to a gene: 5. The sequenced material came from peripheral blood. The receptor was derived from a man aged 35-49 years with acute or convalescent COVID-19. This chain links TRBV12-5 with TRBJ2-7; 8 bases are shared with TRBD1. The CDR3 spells CASGGQGSHEQYF. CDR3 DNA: TGTGCTAGTGGTGGACAGGGATCTCACGAGCAGTACTTC. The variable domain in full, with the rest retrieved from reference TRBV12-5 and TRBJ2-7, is DARVTQTPRHKVTEMGQEVTMRCQPILGHNTVFWYRQTMMQGLELLAYFRNRAPLDDSGMPKDRFSAEMPDATLATLKIQPSEPRDSAVYFCASGGQGSHEQYFGPGTRLTVT.